The T cell receptor beta chain under discussion was sequenced for a study of shared T cell receptors in the human thymus. This clone was seen more than once but under ten times. From germline, CDR1 is MDHEN and CDR2 SYDVKM. The V segment lost 7 bases and the J segment 5 bases; nucleotides outside the gene matches: 11. CDR3 length: 15 residues. Some clones are missing from TCRdb's copy, which holds only in-frame ones; the method was immunoSEQ multiplex PCR. The profile covers 650,000 to 950,000 clones, with approximately 83% appearing a single time and under 0.012% taken by the ten largest. These data were likewise used in another study, on human thymus T cells. That investigation notes: The thymus was resected at corrective cardiac surgery.

The clonotype was recovered from a girl under three years old with a congenital heart defect. The chain is built from TRBV28 and TRBJ1-5; the match to TRBD1 covers 7 bases. The source material was thymocytes. DNA of the CDR3: TGTGCCAGCAACACCCGCGGGACAGTCTATCAGCCCCAGCATTTT. It is translated as CASNTRGTVYQPQHF. Full variable domain (remainder filled in from reference TRBV28 and TRBJ1-5): DVKVTQSSRYLVKRTGEKVFLECVQDMDHENMFWYRQDPGLGLRLIYFSYDVKMKEKGDIPEGYSVSREKKERFSLILESASTNQTSMYLCASNTRGTVYQPQHFGDGTRLSIL.